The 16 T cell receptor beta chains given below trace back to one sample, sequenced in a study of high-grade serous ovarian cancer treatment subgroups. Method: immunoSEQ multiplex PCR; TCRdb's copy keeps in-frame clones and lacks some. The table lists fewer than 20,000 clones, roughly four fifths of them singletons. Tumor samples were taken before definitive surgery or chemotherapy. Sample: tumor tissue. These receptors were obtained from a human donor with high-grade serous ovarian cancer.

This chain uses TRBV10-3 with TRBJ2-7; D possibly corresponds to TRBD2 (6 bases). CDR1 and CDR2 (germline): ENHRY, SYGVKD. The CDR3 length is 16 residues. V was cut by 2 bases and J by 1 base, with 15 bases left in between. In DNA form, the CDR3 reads TGTGCCATCAGTGAGCCGAGGGCGGGGAATTCCTACGAGCAGTACTTC. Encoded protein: CAISEPRAGNSYEQYF.

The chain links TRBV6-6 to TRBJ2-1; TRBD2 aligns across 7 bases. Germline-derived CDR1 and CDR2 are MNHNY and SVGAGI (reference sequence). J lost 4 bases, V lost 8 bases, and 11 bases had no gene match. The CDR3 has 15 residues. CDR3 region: CASLAGRERYNEQFF. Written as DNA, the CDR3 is TGTGCCAGCCTTGCGGGGCGGGAGAGGTACAATGAGCAGTTCTTC.

CDR3 bases: TGTGCCATCAGTGAGTCATATAGCAATCAGCCCCAGCATTTT. It translates to CAISESYSNQPQHF. The chain uses TRBV10-3 and TRBJ1-5; the D is unclear. Germline V lookup: CDR1 ENHRY, CDR2 SYGVKD. Trimming shortened V by 0 bases and J by 0 bases, and 3 bases separated the two germline ends. This CDR3 spans 14 amino acids.

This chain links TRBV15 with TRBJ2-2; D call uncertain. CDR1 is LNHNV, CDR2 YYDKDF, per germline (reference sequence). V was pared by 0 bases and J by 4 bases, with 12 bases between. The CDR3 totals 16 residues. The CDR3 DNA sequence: TGTGCCACCAGCAGAGACCCAGTTGAACCCACCGGGGAGCTGTTTTTT. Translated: CATSRDPVEPTGELFF. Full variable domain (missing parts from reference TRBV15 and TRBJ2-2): DAMVIQNPRYQVTQFGKPVTLSCSQTLNHNVMYWYQQKSSQAPKLLFHYYDKDFNNEADTPDNFQSRRPNTSFCFLDIRSPGLGDTAMYLCATSRDPVEPTGELFFGEGSRLTVL.

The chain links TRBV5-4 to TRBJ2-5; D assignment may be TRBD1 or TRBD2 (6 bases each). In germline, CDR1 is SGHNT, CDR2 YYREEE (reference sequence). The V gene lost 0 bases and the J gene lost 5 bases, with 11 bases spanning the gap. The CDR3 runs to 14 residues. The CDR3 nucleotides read TGTGCCAGCAGCTTGGAGGGGGGCCGGGAGACCCAGTACTTC. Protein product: CASSLEGGRETQYF.

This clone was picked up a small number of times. CDR3 DNA sequence: TGTGCCAGCAGTTTAGACAATTTAAACTATGGCTACACCTTC. This translates into CASSLDNLNYGYTF. The chain uses TRBV28 and TRBJ1-2; D unclear. In germline, CDR1 is MDHEN, CDR2 SYDVKM. There are 14 residues in the CDR3. V lost 2 bases and J 2 bases, leaving 9 bases between the germline ends.

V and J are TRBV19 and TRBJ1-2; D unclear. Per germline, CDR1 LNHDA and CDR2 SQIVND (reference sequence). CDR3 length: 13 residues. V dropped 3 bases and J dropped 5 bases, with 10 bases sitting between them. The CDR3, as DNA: TGTGCCAGTAGTATCAAGGTTCTATATGGCTACACCTTC. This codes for CASSIKVLYGYTF. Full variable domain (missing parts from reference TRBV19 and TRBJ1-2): DGGITQSPKYLFRKEGQNVTLSCEQNLNHDAMYWYRQDPGQGLRLIYYSQIVNDFQKGDIAEGYSVSREKKESFPLTVTSAQKNPTAFYLCASSIKVLYGYTFGSGTRLTVV.

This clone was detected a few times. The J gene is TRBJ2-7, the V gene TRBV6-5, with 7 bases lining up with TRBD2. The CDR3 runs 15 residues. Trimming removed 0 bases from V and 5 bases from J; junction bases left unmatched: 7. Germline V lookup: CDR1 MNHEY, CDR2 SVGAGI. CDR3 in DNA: TGTGCCAGCAGTTACTCATGGGAGGGGTTGAACGAGCAGTACTTC. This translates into CASSYSWEGLNEQYF.

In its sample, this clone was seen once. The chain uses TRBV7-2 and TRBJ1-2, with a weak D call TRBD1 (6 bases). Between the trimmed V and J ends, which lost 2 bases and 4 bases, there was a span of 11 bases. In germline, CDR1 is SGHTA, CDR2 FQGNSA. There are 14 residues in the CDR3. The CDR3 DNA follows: TGTGCCAGCAGCTTATCGGGGGGCAGCTATGGCTACACCTTC. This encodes CASSLSGGSYGYTF.

The CDR3 DNA is TGTGCCAGTAACTCGGGACGGATCGAAGAGACCCAGTACTTC. Translating it yields CASNSGRIEETQYF. V usage is TRBV19 and J usage is TRBJ2-5; D tentatively fits TRBD1 or TRBD2 (5 bases each). From germline, CDR1 is LNHDA and CDR2 SQIVND (reference sequence). The CDR3 consists of 14 residues. Trimming pared 7 bases from V and 3 bases from J, leaving 15 bases between.

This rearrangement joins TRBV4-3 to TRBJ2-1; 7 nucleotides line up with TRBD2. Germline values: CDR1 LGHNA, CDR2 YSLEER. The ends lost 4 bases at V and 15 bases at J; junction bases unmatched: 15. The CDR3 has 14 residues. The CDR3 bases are TGCGCCAGCAGCCGTTGGGAGGGGACCCGAAGTTTGTTCTTC. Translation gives CASSRWEGTRSLFF.

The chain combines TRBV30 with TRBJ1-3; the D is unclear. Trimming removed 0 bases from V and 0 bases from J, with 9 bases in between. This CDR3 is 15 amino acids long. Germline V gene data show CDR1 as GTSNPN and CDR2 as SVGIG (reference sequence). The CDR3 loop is CAWSVGGYSGNTIYF. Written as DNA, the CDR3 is TGTGCCTGGAGTGTAGGAGGTTACTCTGGAAACACCATATATTTT.

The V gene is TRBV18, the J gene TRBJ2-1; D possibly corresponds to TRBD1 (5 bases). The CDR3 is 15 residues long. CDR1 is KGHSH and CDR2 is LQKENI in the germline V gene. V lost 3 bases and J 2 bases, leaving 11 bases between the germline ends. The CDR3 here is CASSPSTVTYNEQFF. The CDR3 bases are TGTGCCAGCTCACCCTCGACAGTAACCTACAATGAGCAGTTCTTC.

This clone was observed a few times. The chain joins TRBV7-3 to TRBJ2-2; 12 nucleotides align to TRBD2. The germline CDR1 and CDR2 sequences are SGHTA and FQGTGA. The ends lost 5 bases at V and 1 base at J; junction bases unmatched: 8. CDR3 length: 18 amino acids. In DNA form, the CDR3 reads TGTGCCAGCAGCCTATTAGGACTAGCGGGATTGAACACCGGGGAGCTGTTTTTT. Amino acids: CASSLLGLAGLNTGELFF. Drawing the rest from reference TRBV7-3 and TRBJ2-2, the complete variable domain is GAGVSQTPSNKVTEKGKYVELRCDPISGHTALYWYRQSLGQGPEFLIYFQGTGAADDSGLPNDRFFAVRPEGSVSTLKIQRTERGDSAVYLCASSLLGLAGLNTGELFFGEGSRLTVL.

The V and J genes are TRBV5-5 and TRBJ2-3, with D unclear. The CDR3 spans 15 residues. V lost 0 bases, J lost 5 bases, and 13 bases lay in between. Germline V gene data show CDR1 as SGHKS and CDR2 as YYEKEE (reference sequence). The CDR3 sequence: CASSLDGLVVDTQYF. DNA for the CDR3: TGTGCCAGCAGCTTGGATGGTCTAGTAGTAGATACGCAGTATTTT.

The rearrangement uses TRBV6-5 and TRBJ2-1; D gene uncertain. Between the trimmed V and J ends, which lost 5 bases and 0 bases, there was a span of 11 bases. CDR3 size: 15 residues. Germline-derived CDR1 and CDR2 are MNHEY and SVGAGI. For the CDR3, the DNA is TGTGCCAGCAGTGTCGCTCTGAGCTCCTACAATGAGCAGTTCTTC. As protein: CASSVALSSYNEQFF.